This T cell receptor beta chain was found in a study of T cell responses to AZD1222 COVID-19 vaccine. Study-wide background: Doses given second, at about 4 or about 12 weeks, were pooled.

CDR3 length equals 15 residues. Germline V gene sequence: CDR1 MGHDK, CDR2 SYGVNS. Deletions cut 5 bases from V and 5 bases from J, with 17 bases between. TCRdb's copy holds only in-frame clones and misses some; the assay was immunoSEQ multiplex PCR. Of over 50,000 clones listed, roughly 84% are singletons. This receptor was obtained from an adult in good health. The chain is built from TRBV25-1 and TRBJ2-3; the D gene is possibly TRBD2 (7 bases). This sample comprised peripheral blood, obtained on day 0 of AZD1222 vaccination. CDR3 in amino acids: CASSLVGGGGDTQYF. CDR3 coding DNA: TGTGCCAGCAGTCTGGTCGGGGGAGGGGGAGATACGCAGTATTTT. Full variable domain (outside the CDR3, taken from reference TRBV25-1 and TRBJ2-3): EADIYQTPRYLVIGTGKKITLECSQTMGHDKMYWYQQDPGMELHLIHYSYGVNSTEKGDLSSESTVSRIRTEHFPLTLESARPSHTSQYLCASSLVGGGGDTQYFGPGTRLTVL.